This TCR beta chain appears in the sequencing data of a study of blood T cell repertoires in COVID-19. Looking at the study overall: T cells, B-cell-depleted T cells, or PBMCs supplied cDNA or gDNA.

Clones were read by immunoSEQ multiplex PCR, and TCRdb kept only the in-frame ones, dropping some. The sample holds tens of thousands of clones, roughly four fifths seen once. This TCR was recovered from an older man with COVID-19, enrolled during active disease. The sample consisted of peripheral blood.

The CDR3: CASSYSSVSGYTF. The CDR3 DNA sequence: TGTGCCAGCAGTTACTCTTCGGTTTCCGGCTACACCTTC. V gene TRBV6-2 or TRBV6-3 combines with J gene TRBJ1-2, with unresolved D. CDR1 is MNHEY and CDR2 is SVGEGT in the germline V gene. Between the trimmed V and J ends, which lost 0 bases and 8 bases, there was a span of 10 bases. This CDR3 region has 13 residues.